This T cell receptor (beta chain) is drawn from a study of T cells in Graves' hyperthyroidism and ophthalmopathy. Study-wide results and caveats: Through a model of 13 V-J features, ophthalmopathy was separated from stable hyperthyroidism. Prediction of ophthalmopathy progression came a median approximately 6 months pre-onset.

Germline V gene sequence: CDR1 SEHNR, CDR2 FQNEAQ (reference sequence). Deletions cut 1 base from V and 0 bases from J, with 13 bases between. The CDR3 totals 16 residues. Researchers amplified the TCR beta CDR3 regions from RNA transcripts. Primed by the HTBI set, a first-round RT-PCR was run on the TCR CDR3. TCRdb reanalysed the multiplex PCR reads using MiXCR and keeps one entry per CDR3 protein. Of roughly 570,000 distinct CDR3 sequences listed, less than 20% are singletons. Clinical symptoms, serum thyroxine, TRAb, thyroid ultrasound and orbital computed tomography established diagnosis. In this sample, this clonotype turned up a few times. The antigen is undetermined.

The chain joins TRBV7-9 to TRBJ2-7; unclear D gene. What was sequenced was blood. This TCR was sampled from a woman in her 30s with Graves' hyperthyroidism. This chain's CDR3 is CASSLDQAPSSYEQYF. Here the CDR3 DNA reads TGTGCCAGCAGCTTAGACCAGGCCCCCAGCTCCTACGAGCAGTACTTC.